A selection of T cell receptor beta chains follows, all from one sample in a study of ipilimumab plus nivolumab after autologous stem cell transplantation. Clones were sequenced by immunoSEQ multiplex PCR, and TCRdb holds only the in-frame ones, with some missing. The top ten clones hold 23% of a sample with 15,000 to 20,000 clones, about 86% of them seen once. The sequences come from PBMCs, collected in a trial of ipilimumab plus nivolumab as post-transplant consolidation. All receptors derive from a male donor with diffuse large B-cell lymphoma. Both conserved end residues are part of each CDR3. Each record gives: D gene, J gene, V gene, clone size, CDR3 length, CDR3 protein, CDR3 DNA. D genes are given only for firm matches. The size of a clone is reported for some rows only, either as once, few or many, or as a class for expanded clones.

NA	TRBJ1-1	TRBV30	NA	14	CAWSYLTGGTEAFF	TGTGCCTGGAGTTATCTAACAGGCGGCACTGAAGCTTTCTTT
TRBD1	TRBJ1-4	TRBV6-5	NA	14	CASSWDRANEKLFF	TGTGCCAGCAGTTGGGACAGGGCTAATGAAAAACTGTTTTTT
TRBD1	TRBJ1-5	TRBV5-6	NA	14	CASSIGQGSQPQHF	TGTGCCAGCAGCATCGGACAGGGAAGTCAGCCCCAGCATTTT
TRBD1	TRBJ1-6	TRBV28	few	16	CASSGNRGQNNSPLHF	TGTGCCAGCAGTGGTAACAGGGGGCAAAACAATTCACCCCTCCACTTT
TRBD2	TRBJ2-1	TRBV7-6	once	16	CASSLVPAGGPHEQFF	TGTGCCAGCAGCTTAGTCCCAGCGGGGGGGCCCCATGAGCAGTTCTTC
NA	TRBJ1-1	TRBV6-6	NA	13	CASSPEWNTEAFF	TGTGCCAGCAGTCCCGAGTGGAACACTGAAGCTTTCTTT
NA	TRBJ1-6	TRBV5-8	few	14	CASTPGPYNSPLHF	TGTGCCAGCACCCCGGGGCCCTATAATTCACCCCTCCACTTT
TRBD1	TRBJ2-7	TRBV11-2	NA	15	CASSLEGWTGDEQYF	TGTGCCAGCAGCTTAGAAGGGTGGACAGGGGACGAGCAGTACTTC
NA	TRBJ2-1	TRBV6-1	NA	13	CASSEHLGNEQFF	TGTGCCAGCAGTGAACATTTGGGTAATGAGCAGTTCTTC
TRBD1	TRBJ1-4	TRBV2	NA	15	CASRTTGGANEKLFF	TGTGCCAGCAGAACTACAGGGGGAGCTAATGAAAAACTGTTTTTT
TRBD1	TRBJ1-6	TRBV14	once	16	CASSQAGTGWNSPLHF	TGTGCCAGCAGCCAAGCCGGGACAGGGTGGAATTCACCCCTCCACTTT
NA	TRBJ1-3	TRBV7-9	NA	16	CASSLGEPGSGNTIYF	TGTGCCAGCAGCTTAGGGGAACCGGGGTCTGGAAACACCATATATTTT
NA	TRBJ2-5	TRBV29-1	NA	11	CSAPVGETQYF	TGCAGCGCCCCGGTTGGAGAGACCCAGTACTTC
NA	TRBJ2-6	TRBV5-8	NA	16	CASSLDTGIGANVLTF	TGTGCCAGCAGCTTGGATACGGGCATTGGGGCCAACGTCCTGACTTTC
NA	TRBJ1-5	TRBV27	NA	12	CASSSQNQPQHF	TGTGCCAGCAGTTCACAAAATCAGCCCCAGCATTTT
NA	TRBJ1-1	TRBV19	NA	14	CASSISASTSEAFF	TGTGCCAGTAGTATCTCTGCTTCAACGAGTGAAGCTTTCTTT
NA	TRBJ1-5	TRBV4-3	NA	18	CASSQDLVTVVENQPQHF	TGCGCCAGCAGCCAAGATCTGGTAACAGTAGTAGAGAATCAGCCCCAGCATTTT
NA	TRBJ2-3	TRBV30	NA	15	CAWSVQPSGTDTQYF	TGTGCCTGGAGTGTACAGCCATCAGGCACAGATACGCAGTATTTT
NA	TRBJ2-7	TRBV11-2	NA	15	CASSNLRTSSYEQYF	TGTGCCAGCAGCAACCTTCGGACATCTTCCTACGAGCAGTACTTC
NA	TRBJ1-1	TRBV29-1	NA	13	CSVADQTGTEAFF	TGCAGCGTTGCGGACCAGACAGGCACTGAAGCTTTCTTT
NA	TRBJ1-3	TRBV5-4	once	15	CASSLDGFSGNTIYF	TGTGCCAGCAGCTTGGATGGTTTCTCTGGAAACACCATATATTTT
NA	TRBJ1-1	TRBV18	once	13	CASSPQGSTEAFF	TGTGCCAGCTCACCACAGGGGTCCACTGAAGCTTTCTTT
TRBD1	TRBJ1-1	TRBV11-2	NA	14	CASSLGGQVREAFF	TGTGCCAGCAGCTTAGGAGGACAGGTGCGGGAAGCTTTCTTT
NA	TRBJ2-7	TRBV7-9	NA	15	CASSPKEGEHYEQYF	TGTGCCAGCAGCCCGAAGGAGGGGGAACACTACGAGCAGTACTTC
TRBD2	TRBJ2-1	TRBV25-1	NA	14	CASQLAGSYNEQFF	TGTGCCAGTCAGCTAGCGGGGTCCTACAATGAGCAGTTCTTC
NA	TRBJ2-7	TRBV2	NA	16	CASSLDYRGLADEQYF	TGTGCCAGCAGTTTAGATTATCGGGGGTTGGCCGACGAGCAGTACTTC
NA	TRBJ1-2	TRBV4-3	once	14	CASSQGVRAGGYTF	TGCGCCAGCAGCCAAGGCGTCAGGGCTGGCGGCTACACCTTC
NA	TRBJ2-5	TRBV10-3	NA	11	CAILAQETQYF	TGTGCCATCCTAGCTCAAGAGACCCAGTACTTC
NA	TRBJ2-1	TRBV4-1	NA	16	CASSQDIAPPYNEQFF	TGCGCCAGCAGCCAAGATATCGCGCCCCCATACAATGAGCAGTTCTTC
NA	TRBJ2-1	TRBV21-1	NA	15	CASRGQANSYNEQFF	TGTGCCAGCAGGGGACAGGCCAATTCCTACAATGAGCAGTTCTTC
NA	TRBJ2-3	TRBV7-2	few	16	CASSPHDTYITDTQYF	TGTGCCAGCAGCCCCCACGACACCTATATCACAGATACGCAGTATTTT
NA	TRBJ1-2	TRBV6-5	NA	15	CASSSDVEVNYGYTF	TGTGCCAGCAGTTCGGACGTAGAGGTCAACTATGGCTACACCTTC
NA	TRBJ2-7	TRBV9	NA	14	CASSVGGSPYEQYF	TGTGCCAGCAGCGTGGGCGGTTCTCCCTACGAGCAGTACTTC
NA	TRBJ2-3	TRBV5-1	NA	15	CASSLVAPSLDTQYF	TGCGCCAGCAGCTTGGTGGCCCCATCCCTGGATACGCAGTATTTT
TRBD1	TRBJ2-1	TRBV7-3	NA	17	CASSPGDRLSSYNEQFF	TGTGCCAGCAGCCCCGGGGACAGGCTCAGCTCCTACAATGAGCAGTTCTTC
TRBD2	TRBJ2-3	TRBV7-2	NA	15	CASSPTSGAGDTQYF	TGTGCCAGCAGCCCTACTAGCGGTGCTGGAGATACGCAGTATTTT
TRBD2	TRBJ2-1	TRBV7-8	NA	15	CASSESWLAGGVPFF	TGTGCCAGCAGCGAAAGCTGGCTAGCGGGGGGAGTTCCGTTCTTC
NA	TRBJ1-1	TRBV19	NA	12	CASSRLGTEAFF	TGTGCCAGTAGTCGGCTGGGCACTGAAGCTTTCTTT
TRBD2	TRBJ2-3	TRBV27	NA	16	CASRGLAGARTDTQYF	TGTGCCAGCAGAGGACTAGCGGGGGCCCGCACAGATACGCAGTATTTT
TRBD1	TRBJ2-1	TRBV13	NA	15	CASSFRQGLWNEQFF	TGTGCCAGCAGCTTTAGACAGGGGTTATGGAATGAGCAGTTCTTC
TRBD1	TRBJ2-5	TRBV5-8	NA	15	CASSPGDRGKETQYF	TGTGCCAGCAGCCCCGGGGACAGGGGAAAAGAGACCCAGTACTTC
NA	TRBJ1-5	TRBV7-9	NA	16	CASSRGAGAFNQPQHF	TGTGCCAGCAGCCGAGGCGCGGGGGCATTCAATCAGCCCCAGCATTTT
NA	TRBJ1-1	TRBV5-8	NA	15	CASSSERAANTEAFF	TGTGCCAGCAGCAGTGAGAGGGCCGCAAACACTGAAGCTTTCTTT